This is a list of T cell receptor beta chains from one sample in a study of blood T cell repertoires in COVID-19. TCRdb's table, derived via immunoSEQ multiplex PCR, lists solely in-frame clones and lacks some. Among about 180,000 clones listed, approximately 88% were seen once. The sample consisted of peripheral blood. All receptors come from a woman aged 25 to 39 with acute or convalescent COVID-19. Both conserved end residues are part of each CDR3. Each record gives: CDR3 protein, CDR3 DNA, J gene, clone size, V gene, D gene. The D gene is left open where the match is weak. Not every row has a clone size; where given, it reads once, few, many or a size class.

cdr3_aa: CASNRAKNIQYF
cdr3_nt: TGTGCCAGCAACCGGGCCAAAAACATTCAGTACTTC
j_call: TRBJ2-4
clone_size: NA
v_call: TRBV2
d_call: NA

cdr3_aa: CASSLIDTEAFF
cdr3_nt: TGTGCCAGCAGCTTAATAGACACTGAAGCTTTCTTT
j_call: TRBJ1-1
clone_size: NA
v_call: TRBV7-2
d_call: NA

cdr3_aa: CASSAGSTDTQYF
cdr3_nt: TGTGCCAGCAGCGCCGGGAGCACAGATACGCAGTATTTT
j_call: TRBJ2-3
clone_size: NA
v_call: TRBV9
d_call: NA

cdr3_aa: CASSSGEAYSYEQYF
cdr3_nt: TGCGCCAGCAGCTCCGGGGAAGCGTACTCCTACGAGCAGTACTTC
j_call: TRBJ2-7
clone_size: once
v_call: TRBV5-1
d_call: NA

cdr3_aa: CASSDPTGPNEKLFF
cdr3_nt: TGTGCCAGCAGTGACCCGACAGGCCCCAATGAAAAACTGTTTTTT
j_call: TRBJ1-4
clone_size: NA
v_call: TRBV25-1
d_call: NA

cdr3_aa: CASSRMGGGYTF
cdr3_nt: TGTGCCAGTTCCCGAATGGGCGGGGGCTACACCTTC
j_call: TRBJ1-2
clone_size: NA
v_call: TRBV3-1/TRBV3-2
d_call: NA

cdr3_aa: CAWIIGSLYGYTF
cdr3_nt: TGTGCCTGGATAATCGGGTCCCTTTATGGCTACACCTTC
j_call: TRBJ1-2
clone_size: NA
v_call: TRBV30
d_call: NA

cdr3_aa: CASSHILAGNYEQYF
cdr3_nt: TGCGCCAGCAGCCATATACTAGCGGGGAACTACGAGCAGTACTTC
j_call: TRBJ2-7
clone_size: once
v_call: TRBV4-1
d_call: TRBD2

cdr3_aa: CASSSYIGPYNEQFF
cdr3_nt: TGTGCCAGCAGCTCCTACATTGGGCCCTACAATGAGCAGTTCTTC
j_call: TRBJ2-1
clone_size: NA
v_call: TRBV7-2
d_call: NA

cdr3_aa: CASSRQAAEYEQYF
cdr3_nt: TGTGCCAGCAGCCGCCAGGCCGCAGAGTACGAGCAGTACTTC
j_call: TRBJ2-7
clone_size: NA
v_call: TRBV7-2
d_call: NA

cdr3_aa: CASSDCRTDSYEQYF
cdr3_nt: TGTGCCAGCAGCGACTGCCGGACAGACTCCTACGAGCAGTACTTC
j_call: TRBJ2-7
clone_size: once
v_call: TRBV21-1
d_call: NA

cdr3_aa: CASSRGKLTSYEQYF
cdr3_nt: TGTGCCAGCAGCCGGGGCAAACTTACCTCCTACGAGCAGTACTTC
j_call: TRBJ2-7
clone_size: NA
v_call: TRBV6-2/TRBV6-3
d_call: NA

cdr3_aa: CASSLPSGANTGELFF
cdr3_nt: TGCGCCAGCAGCTTGCCTAGCGGCGCGAACACCGGGGAGCTGTTTTTT
j_call: TRBJ2-2
clone_size: NA
v_call: TRBV5-1
d_call: TRBD2

cdr3_aa: CASSPGQGAYEQYF
cdr3_nt: TGTGCCAGCTCACCGGGACAGGGGGCCTACGAGCAGTACTTC
j_call: TRBJ2-7
clone_size: NA
v_call: TRBV18
d_call: TRBD1

cdr3_aa: CASSFSGTSNTGELFF
cdr3_nt: TGTGCCAGCAGTTTTTCCGGGACTTCGAACACCGGGGAGCTGTTTTTT
j_call: TRBJ2-2
clone_size: NA
v_call: TRBV28
d_call: NA

cdr3_aa: CASSTGTGYGYTF
cdr3_nt: TGTGCCAGCAGTACCGGGACAGGCTATGGCTACACCTTC
j_call: TRBJ1-2
clone_size: NA
v_call: TRBV12-3/TRBV12-4
d_call: TRBD1

cdr3_aa: CASSQQRVDTQYF
cdr3_nt: TGTGCCAGCAGCCAACAGCGAGTAGATACGCAGTATTTT
j_call: TRBJ2-3
clone_size: NA
v_call: TRBV14
d_call: NA

cdr3_aa: CAWHPQAPYGYTF
cdr3_nt: TGTGCCTGGCATCCCCAAGCCCCTTATGGCTACACCTTC
j_call: TRBJ1-2
clone_size: NA
v_call: TRBV30
d_call: NA

cdr3_aa: CAWGFGEEQYF
cdr3_nt: TGTGCCTGGGGGTTTGGTGAGGAGCAGTACTTC
j_call: TRBJ2-7
clone_size: NA
v_call: TRBV30
d_call: NA

cdr3_aa: CASSLFSTGTGGVGGYTF
cdr3_nt: TGCGCCAGCAGCTTGTTTTCTACTGGGACAGGGGGCGTAGGTGGCTACACCTTC
j_call: TRBJ1-2
clone_size: NA
v_call: TRBV5-1
d_call: TRBD1

cdr3_aa: CASSIGTSISTDTQYF
cdr3_nt: TGTGCCAGTAGTATAGGGACTAGCATCTCCACAGATACGCAGTATTTT
j_call: TRBJ2-3
clone_size: once
v_call: TRBV19
d_call: TRBD2

cdr3_aa: CASHPGGETQYF
cdr3_nt: TGTGCCAGCCACCCAGGGGGCGAGACCCAGTACTTC
j_call: TRBJ2-5
clone_size: NA
v_call: TRBV2
d_call: TRBD1

cdr3_aa: CASSQTIRYEQYF
cdr3_nt: TGTGCCAGCAGCCAGACTATACGCTACGAGCAGTACTTC
j_call: TRBJ2-7
clone_size: NA
v_call: TRBV5-5
d_call: NA

cdr3_aa: CASNLGARIEDTQYF
cdr3_nt: TGTGCCTCCAACCTGGGAGCACGTATAGAAGATACGCAGTATTTT
j_call: TRBJ2-3
clone_size: NA
v_call: TRBV7-9
d_call: NA

cdr3_aa: CASSLPNGNSPLHF
cdr3_nt: TGCGCCAGCAGCCTTCCAAACGGGAATTCACCCCTCCACTTT
j_call: TRBJ1-6
clone_size: few
v_call: TRBV4-1
d_call: NA

cdr3_aa: CASSLYGVSTEAFF
cdr3_nt: TGTGCCAGCAGCTTGTACGGGGTTTCCACTGAAGCTTTCTTT
j_call: TRBJ1-1
clone_size: NA
v_call: TRBV5-6
d_call: NA

cdr3_aa: CATSVSRGVGTGELFF
cdr3_nt: TGTGCCACCAGTGTTTCCAGGGGGGTCGGAACCGGGGAGCTGTTTTTT
j_call: TRBJ2-2
clone_size: NA
v_call: TRBV24-1
d_call: NA

cdr3_aa: CASSGAGTSTPDTQYF
cdr3_nt: TGTGCCAGCAGCGGGGCCGGGACTAGCACCCCAGATACGCAGTATTTT
j_call: TRBJ2-3
clone_size: many
v_call: TRBV11-2
d_call: TRBD2

cdr3_aa: CASSVDRYNEQFF
cdr3_nt: TGTGCCAGCAGCGTAGACAGGTACAATGAGCAGTTCTTC
j_call: TRBJ2-1
clone_size: once
v_call: TRBV9
d_call: NA

cdr3_aa: CASSSGFNTGELFF
cdr3_nt: TGTGCCAGCAGCTCGGGGTTTAACACCGGGGAGCTGTTTTTT
j_call: TRBJ2-2
clone_size: NA
v_call: TRBV11-1
d_call: NA

cdr3_aa: CAIRGSGNRDEQFF
cdr3_nt: TGTGCCATACGGGGCAGCGGGAATAGGGATGAGCAGTTCTTC
j_call: TRBJ2-1
clone_size: NA
v_call: TRBV28
d_call: TRBD2

cdr3_aa: CASSFFGGRRGTQYF
cdr3_nt: TGCGCCAGCAGCTTCTTCGGTGGCAGACGGGGGACCCAGTACTTC
j_call: TRBJ2-5
clone_size: NA
v_call: TRBV5-1
d_call: NA

cdr3_aa: CASSLERSSTDTQYF
cdr3_nt: TGTGCCAGCTCACTAGAGCGGAGTAGCACAGATACGCAGTATTTT
j_call: TRBJ2-3
clone_size: NA
v_call: TRBV18
d_call: NA

cdr3_aa: CASSQDRGEQYF
cdr3_nt: TGCGCCAGCAGCCAAGACAGGGGAGAGCAGTACTTC
j_call: TRBJ2-7
clone_size: NA
v_call: TRBV4-1
d_call: NA

cdr3_aa: CASSGQNLREQYF
cdr3_nt: TGTGCCAGCTCTGGACAGAATCTTAGAGAGCAGTACTTC
j_call: TRBJ2-7
clone_size: NA
v_call: TRBV18
d_call: NA

cdr3_aa: CASSRGMNNEQFF
cdr3_nt: TGTGCCAGCAGCCGCGGGATGAACAATGAGCAGTTCTTC
j_call: TRBJ2-1
clone_size: once
v_call: TRBV5-6
d_call: NA

cdr3_aa: CASDYGGTSGINEQYF
cdr3_nt: TGTGCCAGCGATTACGGCGGGACTAGCGGCATAAACGAGCAGTACTTC
j_call: TRBJ2-7
clone_size: NA
v_call: TRBV28
d_call: TRBD2

cdr3_aa: CASGLNTEAFF
cdr3_nt: TGTGCCAGCGGGCTGAACACTGAAGCTTTCTTT
j_call: TRBJ1-1
clone_size: NA
v_call: TRBV27
d_call: NA

cdr3_aa: CASSLRTRGTEAFF
cdr3_nt: TGTGCCAGCAGCCTCCGTACTAGAGGCACTGAAGCTTTCTTT
j_call: TRBJ1-1
clone_size: once
v_call: TRBV3-1/TRBV3-2
d_call: NA

cdr3_aa: CASSIGTVYEQYF
cdr3_nt: TGTGCCAGTAGTATTGGGACAGTCTACGAGCAGTACTTC
j_call: TRBJ2-7
clone_size: NA
v_call: TRBV19
d_call: TRBD1

cdr3_aa: CASSSGQGYYGYTF
cdr3_nt: TGCGCCAGCAGCTCCGGACAGGGCTACTATGGCTACACCTTC
j_call: TRBJ1-2
clone_size: NA
v_call: TRBV5-1
d_call: TRBD1

cdr3_aa: CASGWTGGAKNIQYF
cdr3_nt: TGTGCCAGCGGATGGACAGGGGGAGCCAAAAACATTCAGTACTTC
j_call: TRBJ2-4
clone_size: once
v_call: TRBV2
d_call: TRBD1

cdr3_aa: CASSPPHPTGPQHF
cdr3_nt: TGTGCCAGCTCACCACCCCACCCGACGGGGCCCCAGCATTTT
j_call: TRBJ1-5
clone_size: NA
v_call: TRBV18
d_call: NA

cdr3_aa: CASSFRDRNSPLHF
cdr3_nt: TGTGCCAGCAGCTTCCGGGACAGAAATTCACCCCTCCACTTT
j_call: TRBJ1-6
clone_size: few
v_call: TRBV5-6
d_call: TRBD1

cdr3_aa: CASSIDLDSVYEQYF
cdr3_nt: TGTGCCAGTAGTATAGATCTGGACTCTGTCTACGAGCAGTACTTC
j_call: TRBJ2-7
clone_size: NA
v_call: TRBV19
d_call: NA

cdr3_aa: CASSYPATGEEKLFF
cdr3_nt: TGTGCCAGCAGTTACCCCGCGACAGGGGAGGAAAAACTGTTTTTT
j_call: TRBJ1-4
clone_size: NA
v_call: TRBV6-6
d_call: TRBD1

cdr3_aa: CSVYVSGTQYF
cdr3_nt: TGCAGCGTTTACGTTAGCGGGACCCAGTACTTC
j_call: TRBJ2-5
clone_size: NA
v_call: TRBV29-1
d_call: NA

cdr3_aa: CASSVSAGATNTQYF
cdr3_nt: TGTGCCAGCAGTGTATCGGCGGGAGCGACAAATACGCAGTATTTT
j_call: TRBJ2-3
clone_size: few
v_call: TRBV7-2
d_call: TRBD2

cdr3_aa: CAWSVRGTYQETQYF
cdr3_nt: TGTGCCTGGAGTGTACGCGGGACCTACCAAGAGACCCAGTACTTC
j_call: TRBJ2-5
clone_size: NA
v_call: TRBV30
d_call: NA

cdr3_aa: CASSYWGLDYGGGELFF
cdr3_nt: TGTGCCAGCAGTTATTGGGGACTGGACTATGGGGGCGGGGAGCTGTTTTTT
j_call: TRBJ2-2
clone_size: NA
v_call: TRBV28
d_call: NA

cdr3_aa: CASSYSILRNEQYF
cdr3_nt: TGTGCCAGCAGTTACTCGATTTTGCGGAACGAGCAGTACTTC
j_call: TRBJ2-7
clone_size: NA
v_call: TRBV6-5
d_call: NA

cdr3_aa: CASAREGVGGYTF
cdr3_nt: TGTGCTAGTGCCCGGGAGGGGGTGGGTGGCTACACCTTC
j_call: TRBJ1-2
clone_size: NA
v_call: TRBV12-5
d_call: NA

cdr3_aa: CASSRSGGYQNTEAFF
cdr3_nt: TGCGCCAGCAGCCGAAGCGGGGGGTACCAGAACACTGAAGCTTTCTTT
j_call: TRBJ1-1
clone_size: NA
v_call: TRBV5-1
d_call: NA

cdr3_aa: CASRGTVYEQYF
cdr3_nt: TGTGCCAGCAGAGGGACTGTCTACGAGCAGTACTTC
j_call: TRBJ2-7
clone_size: NA
v_call: TRBV5-8
d_call: NA

cdr3_aa: CASSESGNIQYF
cdr3_nt: TGCGCCAGCAGTGAATCGGGAAACATTCAGTACTTC
j_call: TRBJ2-4
clone_size: NA
v_call: TRBV10-2
d_call: NA

cdr3_aa: CASSQFLSGQEKFF
cdr3_nt: TGCGCCAGCAGCCAATTTCTCTCAGGACAGGAAAAGTTCTTC
j_call: TRBJ2-1
clone_size: NA
v_call: TRBV4-1
d_call: TRBD1

cdr3_aa: CASSLARQGYPTNEQFF
cdr3_nt: TGTGCCAGCAGCTTAGCCCGACAGGGATACCCTACCAATGAGCAGTTCTTC
j_call: TRBJ2-1
clone_size: NA
v_call: TRBV11-2
d_call: TRBD1